This T cell receptor beta chain was documented in a study of brain T cells in children with intractable seizures. Produced via immunoSEQ multiplex PCR; TCRdb's table is partial and in-frame only. The table shows approximately 44,000 clones, with around 90% occurring only once. The CDR3 consists of 15 residues. Trimming stripped 4 bases from V and 5 bases from J, with 15 bases between. Only cases whose brain tissue showed the highest T cell transcript signatures were sequenced. This clonotype originated in a girl aged 2-10 years with tuberous sclerosis and intractable seizures. Source: peripheral blood, taken at surgery. The chain is built from TRBV5-3 and TRBJ1-4; possibly TRBD1 for D (5 bases). TRBV5-3 has ORF status, its function being uncertain. Written as DNA, the CDR3 is TGTGCCAGAAGCGCCGAGGGGTCTATGAATGAAAAACTGTTTTTT. Protein sequence: CARSAEGSMNEKLFF.